The 9 T cell receptor beta chains given below trace back to one sample, sequenced in a study of control samples from healthy donors and cancer patients. Generated by immunoSEQ multiplex PCR, the TCRdb table keeps only in-frame clones and is missing some. The sample has roughly 47,000 clones, about 89% seen once. The source material was PBMCs. Source of these receptors: a woman aged 55-69 years with lung cancer.

This sequence joins TRBV30 and TRBJ1-1; a weak D match, TRBD1 (5 bases). The V gene's germline CDR1 is GTSNPN and CDR2 SVGIG (reference sequence). Trimming left V 4 bases short and J 1 base short, with 13 bases between. This CDR3 spans 14 amino acids. CDR3 protein: CAWTGYRKNTEAFF. CDR3 nucleotide sequence: TGTGCCTGGACCGGATACAGGAAGAACACTGAAGCTTTCTTT.

The rearrangement links TRBV6-5 to TRBJ1-2; D may be TRBD1 (5 bases). The length of the CDR3 is 13 residues. Trimming removed 5 bases at V and 3 bases at J, with 10 bases between. In germline, CDR1 is MNHEY, CDR2 SVGAGI. The chain's CDR3 is CASSPEGYYGYTF. The CDR3 DNA is TGTGCCAGCAGTCCGGAGGGGTACTATGGCTACACCTTC.

The CDR3, as DNA: TGTGCCAGCAGCTTAAAACGCGGGACTAGCATAAATGAGCAGTTCTTC. It translates to CASSLKRGTSINEQFF. The J gene is TRBJ2-1, the V gene TRBV7-9; TRBD2 matches at 9 bases. Looked up from germline, CDR1 is SEHNR and CDR2 is FQNEAQ (reference sequence). The V and J ends lost 2 bases and 7 bases, in that order; junction bases with no gene match: 9. CDR3 length equals 16 residues.

The chain employs TRBV4-2 and TRBJ2-7, with 9 nucleotides matching TRBD2. The CDR3 length is 16 residues. CDR1 LGHNA and CDR2 YNFKEQ come from the germline V gene. V trimming: 0 bases; J trimming: 3 bases; junction bases outside the gene matches: 6. DNA of the CDR3: TGTGCCAGCAGCCAAGATGGGGTAGCGGGAGTCTACGAGCAGTACTTC. Translated: CASSQDGVAGVYEQYF.

Turning to this clone: One junction end does not reproduce the germline sequence, and a read error may be involved. The chain uses TRBV4-1 and TRBJ2-3, with D tentatively TRBD2 (6 bases). The CDR3 is made up of 14 amino acids. The germline gives CDR1 MGHRA, CDR2 YSYEKL. The chain's CDR3 is CASSQDWVLPGVNF. CDR3 nucleotide sequence: TGCGCCAGCAGCCAAGATTGGGTATTACCGGGAGTGAATTTT.

In its sample, this clone was seen a few times. The rearrangement uses TRBV29-1 and TRBJ2-1, with a tentative D call TRBD2 (5 bases). This CDR3 comprises 14 residues. Germline V gene data show CDR1 as SQVTM and CDR2 as ANQGSEA. Trimming left V 4 bases short and J 2 bases short, with 12 bases between. CDR3 sequence: CSVGGRGTYNEQFF. For the CDR3, the DNA is TGCAGCGTTGGGGGAAGAGGGACCTACAATGAGCAGTTCTTC.

This chain connects TRBV11-2 to TRBJ1-1; D ambiguous. The CDR3 is 13 residues long. Germline CDR1 is SGHAT and CDR2 is FQNNGV. Trimming cost V 2 bases and J 3 bases, with 7 bases left between them. This CDR3 reads CASSLHRDTEAFF. The DNA for the CDR3 is TGTGCCAGCAGCTTACATCGAGACACTGAAGCTTTCTTT.

The CDR3 nucleotides are TGTGCCATACAGGGGTCGAAATACGAGCAGTACTTC. It yields the protein CAIQGSKYEQYF. V usage is TRBV24-1 and J usage is TRBJ2-7, with 7 bases fitting TRBD1. This CDR3 contains 12 residues. The junction had 7 bases not matched to a gene; V was cut back by 11 bases and J by 4 bases. The germline gives CDR1 KGHDR, CDR2 SFDVKD.

The chain links TRBV19 to TRBJ1-1; 9 nucleotides match TRBD1. CDR3 size: 17 residues. In germline, CDR1 is LNHDA, CDR2 SQIVND (reference sequence). After removal of 5 bases from V and 1 base from J, the junction contained 11 bases not matched to a gene. In DNA form, the CDR3 reads TGTGCCAGTAGTCTCATGGGGACAGGGATATGGAACACTGAAGCTTTCTTT. Amino acids: CASSLMGTGIWNTEAFF. Full variable domain (missing parts from reference TRBV19 and TRBJ1-1): DGGITQSPKYLFRKEGQNVTLSCEQNLNHDAMYWYRQDPGQGLRLIYYSQIVNDFQKGDIAEGYSVSREKKESFPLTVTSAQKNPTAFYLCASSLMGTGIWNTEAFFGQGTRLTVV.